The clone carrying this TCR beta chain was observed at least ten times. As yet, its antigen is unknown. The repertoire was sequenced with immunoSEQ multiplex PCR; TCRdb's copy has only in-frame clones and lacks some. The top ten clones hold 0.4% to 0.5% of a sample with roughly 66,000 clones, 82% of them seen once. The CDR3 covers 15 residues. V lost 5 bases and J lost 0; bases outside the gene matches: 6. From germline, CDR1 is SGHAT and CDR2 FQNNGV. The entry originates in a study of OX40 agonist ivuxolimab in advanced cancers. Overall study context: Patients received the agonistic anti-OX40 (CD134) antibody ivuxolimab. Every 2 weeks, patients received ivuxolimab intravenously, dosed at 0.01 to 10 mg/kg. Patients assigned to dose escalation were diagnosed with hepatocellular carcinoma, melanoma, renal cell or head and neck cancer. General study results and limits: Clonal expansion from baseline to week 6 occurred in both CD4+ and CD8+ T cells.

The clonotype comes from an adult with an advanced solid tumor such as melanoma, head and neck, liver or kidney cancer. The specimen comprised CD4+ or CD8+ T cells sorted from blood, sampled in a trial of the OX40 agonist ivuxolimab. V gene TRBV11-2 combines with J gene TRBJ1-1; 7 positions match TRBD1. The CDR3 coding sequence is TGTGCCAGCAGCAGTACAGGGGCCCTGAACACTGAAGCTTTCTTT. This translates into CASSSTGALNTEAFF. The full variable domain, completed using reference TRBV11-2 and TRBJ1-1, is EAGVAQSPRYKIIEKRQSVAFWCNPISGHATLYWYQQILGQGPKLLIQFQNNGVVDDSQLPKDRFSAERLKGVDSTLKIQPAKLEDSAVYLCASSSTGALNTEAFFGQGTRLTVV.